The clone carrying this T cell receptor beta chain turned up a few times. As yet, its antigen is unknown. The data were obtained in a study of early T cells in non-severe SARS-CoV-2 infection. The overall study: The sequenced material was bulk RNA from unsorted whole blood, and its chains were unpaired.

Germline V gene data show CDR1 as MNHEY and CDR2 as SVGAGI. CDR3 size: 16 residues. V dropped 5 bases and J dropped 0; count of bases not matched to a gene: 9. Study outcomes and limitations: Clonotype matching in VDJdb favored anti-spike CD8 responses and did not capture private and CD4 specificities.

TCRdb itself ran the 5' RACE reads through MiXCR, one entry per CDR3 protein. Counted here are tens of thousands of distinct CDR3 sequences, roughly 15% occurring once; the ten biggest clones make up 9% to 15%. The sample comprised whole blood. The chain combines TRBV6-5 with TRBJ2-7, with TRBD1 matching over 8 bases. This receptor was identified in an adult who was a healthcare worker with PCR-confirmed SARS-CoV-2 infection or an uninfected control (not recorded which). CDR3 nucleotides: TGTGCCAGCAGTAAACGGACAGGGCAGAGCTCCTACGAGCAGTACTTC. Translated, it gives CASSKRTGQSSYEQYF.